The 13 T cell receptor beta chains given below trace back to one sample, sequenced in a study of regulatory T cells in long-lasting Graves disease. CDR3-region Arm-PCR and iRepertoire HTBI primers produced the TCR beta libraries. TCRdb itself ran the multiplex PCR reads through MiXCR, one entry per CDR3 protein. The sample holds 360,000 or so distinct CDR3 sequences, 15% to 20% seen once. The sample's time point: newly diagnosed GD, antithyroid drugs for less than 3 months. Extracted PBMC RNA gave rise to the TCR library. These data also featured in a second study, about T cells in Graves' hyperthyroidism and ophthalmopathy.

The specimen was peripheral blood mononuclear cells (PBMCs), collected at new diagnosis, from a patient treated with antithyroid drugs. The source of these receptors is a middle-aged man with Graves disease.

This clonotype was recorded once. This CDR3 is CASSPTGTGGGQPQHF. Written as DNA, the CDR3 is TGTGCCAGCAGCCCCACCGGGACAGGGGGCGGGCAGCCCCAGCATTTT. The rearrangement joins TRBV28 to TRBJ1-5; 12 bases agree with TRBD1. Germline V gene data show CDR1 as MDHEN and CDR2 as SYDVKM. The V gene end was trimmed by 6 bases and the J gene end by 7 bases; junction bases not matched to a gene: 10. The CDR3 consists of 16 residues.

This clonotype was detected a few times. The genes are TRBV4-2 and TRBJ2-1; 9 bases align to TRBD2. The J call may be mistaken, given a closer DNA end match to TRBJ2-5. Germline V CDR1 and CDR2: LGHNA, YNFKEQ. The CDR3 loop spans 15 amino acids. In DNA, the CDR3 is TGTGCCAGCAGCCAAGAGCCGGGACTAGCAGAGACCCAGTACTTC. Translated: CASSQEPGLAETQYF.

In its sample, this clonotype was seen many times. The chain carries TRBV12-3 or TRBV12-4 and TRBJ2-5, with D maybe TRBD2 (5 bases). Trimming took off 6 bases at V and 2 bases at J, with 13 bases between the two ends. CDR3 length: 14 amino acids. CDR3: CASRLGRRQETQYF. The CDR3 DNA follows: TGTGCCAGCAGGTTGGGAAGGAGGCAAGAGACCCAGTACTTC.

This clonotype was detected ten times or more. This chain links TRBV12-3 or TRBV12-4 with TRBJ2-2; D gene ambiguous. CDR3 size: 14 residues. V lost 3 bases and J 0 bases, leaving 5 bases between the germline ends. The CDR3 sequence is CASSFGSNTGELFF. The CDR3 DNA reads TGTGCCAGCAGTTTCGGGTCGAACACCGGGGAGCTGTTTTTT.

The rearrangement joins TRBV6-1 to TRBJ2-3; no reliable D call. The CDR3 is made up of 14 amino acids. V dropped 10 bases and J dropped 3 bases, with 17 bases sitting between them. Germline assignment: CDR1 MNHNS and CDR2 SASEGT. CDR3 loop: CATATRKGTDTQYF. As DNA, the CDR3 is TGTGCCACAGCAACACGGAAAGGTACAGATACGCAGTATTTT.

This clonotype has a count of ten or more. The chain links TRBV24-1 to TRBJ2-1; 9 bases are shared with TRBD2. CDR1 and CDR2 from the germline V gene are KGHDR and SFDVKD. The CDR3 is 17 residues long. J was trimmed by 7 bases and V by 3 bases; bases with no gene match: 12. CDR3 DNA: TGTGCCACCAGTGATCCCTCTCGCGGGGGGGCTGAGAATGAGCAGTTCTTC. Protein product: CATSDPSRGGAENEQFF.

V and J are TRBV19 and TRBJ1-4; no reliable D call. With 4 bases removed from V and 4 bases from J, the gap between germline ends came to 10 bases. Germline CDR1 LNHDA, CDR2 SQIVND (reference sequence). The CDR3 is made up of 14 amino acids. The CDR3 loop reads CASSRGASNEKLFF. CDR3 nucleotide sequence: TGTGCCAGTAGTAGGGGTGCAAGTAATGAAAAACTGTTTTTT.

There are many counts of this clonotype. The V and J genes are TRBV27 and TRBJ2-3, with a possible D match to TRBD2 (5 bases). Trimming took off 3 bases at V and 2 bases at J, with 12 bases between the two ends. From germline, CDR1 is MNHEY and CDR2 SMNVEV (reference sequence). This CDR3 has 15 residues. The CDR3 spells CASSFRGLNTDTQYF. The CDR3, as DNA: TGTGCCAGCAGTTTCCGCGGGCTAAACACAGATACGCAGTATTTT.

Ten or more counts support this clonotype. J is TRBJ2-7 and V is TRBV20-1, with D maybe TRBD2 (7 bases). The CDR3 runs to 16 residues. V lost 3 bases and J 2 bases, leaving 20 bases between the germline ends. Per germline, CDR1 DFQATT and CDR2 SNEGSKA (reference sequence). CDR3: CSASAWGRGRPYEQYF. The CDR3 DNA reads as TGCAGTGCTAGTGCCTGGGGGCGGGGGCGACCCTACGAGCAGTACTTC.

This clonotype was counted a few times. The gene calls are TRBV11-3 and TRBJ2-3; 7 bases line up with TRBD1. In germline, CDR1 is SGHNT, CDR2 YENEEA. This CDR3 spans 13 amino acids. V lost 3 bases to trimming and J lost 7 bases; unmatched junction nucleotides: 4. The CDR3 loop reads CASSLTGTNTQYF. Written as DNA, the CDR3 is TGTGCCAGCAGCTTGACAGGGACAAATACGCAGTATTTT.

As to this clonotype: A much bigger clone sits one base away, suggesting this may be a read error. The V gene is TRBV24-1, the J gene TRBJ2-3, with D possibly being TRBD2 (6 bases). V dropped 3 bases and J dropped 10 bases, with 16 bases sitting between them. The CDR3 covers 14 residues. CDR1 KGHDR and CDR2 SFDVKD come from the germline V gene. CDR3 coding DNA: TGTGCCACCAGTGATGGAGAGGGGCGGGATGCGCAGTATTTT. Its translation is CATSDGEGRDAQYF.

There are many counts of this clonotype. The chain uses TRBV7-2 and TRBJ2-5; no clear D gene. With 9 bases removed from V and 3 bases from J, the gap between germline ends came to 17 bases. In germline, CDR1 is SGHTA, CDR2 FQGNSA. This CDR3 contains 14 residues. The CDR3 DNA reads TGTGCCAGTATAGGACCTGCTTGGGAAGAGACCCAGTACTTC. This encodes CASIGPAWEETQYF. Combining the CDR3 with reference TRBV7-2 and TRBJ2-5 gives the whole variable domain GAGVSQSPSNKVTEKGKDVELRCDPISGHTALYWYRQSLGQGLEFLIYFQGNSAPDKSGLPSDRFSAERTGGSVSTLTIQRTQQEDSAVYLCASIGPAWEETQYFGPGTRLLVL.

Of note for this clonotype: Just one base apart from a much larger clone, this may be a read error. This sequence joins TRBV6-9 and TRBJ2-7, with D tentatively TRBD1 (6 bases). The CDR3 contains 16 residues. V was clipped by 3 bases and J by 6 bases, with 21 bases between them. The germline V gene has CDR1 MNHGY and CDR2 SVAAGI. CDR3: CASSYLGAAGDCEQYF. CDR3 DNA: TGTGCCAGCAGTTACTTGGGGGCTGCGGGTGACTGCGAGCAGTACTTC.